This T cell receptor (beta chain) is from a study of blood T cell repertoires in COVID-19. The CDR3 runs 13 residues. Deletions cut 3 bases from V and 7 bases from J, with 9 bases between. The V gene's germline CDR1 is LNHDA and CDR2 SQIVND (reference sequence). Per the original methods: By means of reference gene primer amplification, nucleated cell counts were estimated. Clones were sequenced by immunoSEQ multiplex PCR, and TCRdb holds only the in-frame ones, with some missing. For V, J and clone size, that table is used; D and trimming come from the DNA. The sample comprises approximately 210,000 clones, approximately 84% of which are singletons, and roughly 5.3% rests with the top ten.

This sequence joins TRBV19 and TRBJ2-2; D is unclear. Source material: peripheral blood. The sequence derives from a woman aged 70-85 years with active or convalescent COVID-19. The CDR3 nucleotides are TGTGCCAGTAGTATTAGCCTACACGGGGAGCTGTTTTTT. Its translation: CASSISLHGELFF. The full variable domain, rest sourced from reference TRBV19 and TRBJ2-2, is DGGITQSPKYLFRKEGQNVTLSCEQNLNHDAMYWYRQDPGQGLRLIYYSQIVNDFQKGDIAEGYSVSREKKESFPLTVTSAQKNPTAFYLCASSISLHGELFFGEGSRLTVL.